This TCR beta chain is drawn from a study of regulatory T cells in long-lasting Graves disease. Arm-PCR of CDR3 regions with iRepertoire HTBI primers generated TCR beta libraries. TCRdb called the multiplex PCR reads again in MiXCR, with one record for every CDR3 protein. The table lists some 280,000 distinct CDR3 sequences, around 21% of them singletons, with about 56% in the top ten. Germline V gene lookup returns CDR1 MGHDK and CDR2 SYGVNS. The CDR3 is 14 amino acids. The V gene lost 3 bases and the J gene lost 2 bases, with 9 bases spanning the gap. As for time point: persistent/refractory GD, antithyroid drugs over 5 years with positive TRAb. From PBMCs, RNA was extracted and then used to make the TCR library.

This sequence joins TRBV25-1 and TRBJ2-3; D unresolved. Sequenced here: peripheral blood mononuclear cells (PBMCs), sampled when the disease was refractory, from a patient treated with antithyroid drugs. The clonotype comes from a female donor with Graves disease. This CDR3 reads CASSEAQSTDTQYF. In nucleotides, the CDR3 is TGTGCCAGCAGTGAGGCTCAGTCCACAGATACGCAGTATTTT. The complete variable domain, with remaining parts taken from reference TRBV25-1 and TRBJ2-3, reads EADIYQTPRYLVIGTGKKITLECSQTMGHDKMYWYQQDPGMELHLIHYSYGVNSTEKGDLSSESTVSRIRTEHFPLTLESARPSHTSQYLCASSEAQSTDTQYFGPGTRLTVL.